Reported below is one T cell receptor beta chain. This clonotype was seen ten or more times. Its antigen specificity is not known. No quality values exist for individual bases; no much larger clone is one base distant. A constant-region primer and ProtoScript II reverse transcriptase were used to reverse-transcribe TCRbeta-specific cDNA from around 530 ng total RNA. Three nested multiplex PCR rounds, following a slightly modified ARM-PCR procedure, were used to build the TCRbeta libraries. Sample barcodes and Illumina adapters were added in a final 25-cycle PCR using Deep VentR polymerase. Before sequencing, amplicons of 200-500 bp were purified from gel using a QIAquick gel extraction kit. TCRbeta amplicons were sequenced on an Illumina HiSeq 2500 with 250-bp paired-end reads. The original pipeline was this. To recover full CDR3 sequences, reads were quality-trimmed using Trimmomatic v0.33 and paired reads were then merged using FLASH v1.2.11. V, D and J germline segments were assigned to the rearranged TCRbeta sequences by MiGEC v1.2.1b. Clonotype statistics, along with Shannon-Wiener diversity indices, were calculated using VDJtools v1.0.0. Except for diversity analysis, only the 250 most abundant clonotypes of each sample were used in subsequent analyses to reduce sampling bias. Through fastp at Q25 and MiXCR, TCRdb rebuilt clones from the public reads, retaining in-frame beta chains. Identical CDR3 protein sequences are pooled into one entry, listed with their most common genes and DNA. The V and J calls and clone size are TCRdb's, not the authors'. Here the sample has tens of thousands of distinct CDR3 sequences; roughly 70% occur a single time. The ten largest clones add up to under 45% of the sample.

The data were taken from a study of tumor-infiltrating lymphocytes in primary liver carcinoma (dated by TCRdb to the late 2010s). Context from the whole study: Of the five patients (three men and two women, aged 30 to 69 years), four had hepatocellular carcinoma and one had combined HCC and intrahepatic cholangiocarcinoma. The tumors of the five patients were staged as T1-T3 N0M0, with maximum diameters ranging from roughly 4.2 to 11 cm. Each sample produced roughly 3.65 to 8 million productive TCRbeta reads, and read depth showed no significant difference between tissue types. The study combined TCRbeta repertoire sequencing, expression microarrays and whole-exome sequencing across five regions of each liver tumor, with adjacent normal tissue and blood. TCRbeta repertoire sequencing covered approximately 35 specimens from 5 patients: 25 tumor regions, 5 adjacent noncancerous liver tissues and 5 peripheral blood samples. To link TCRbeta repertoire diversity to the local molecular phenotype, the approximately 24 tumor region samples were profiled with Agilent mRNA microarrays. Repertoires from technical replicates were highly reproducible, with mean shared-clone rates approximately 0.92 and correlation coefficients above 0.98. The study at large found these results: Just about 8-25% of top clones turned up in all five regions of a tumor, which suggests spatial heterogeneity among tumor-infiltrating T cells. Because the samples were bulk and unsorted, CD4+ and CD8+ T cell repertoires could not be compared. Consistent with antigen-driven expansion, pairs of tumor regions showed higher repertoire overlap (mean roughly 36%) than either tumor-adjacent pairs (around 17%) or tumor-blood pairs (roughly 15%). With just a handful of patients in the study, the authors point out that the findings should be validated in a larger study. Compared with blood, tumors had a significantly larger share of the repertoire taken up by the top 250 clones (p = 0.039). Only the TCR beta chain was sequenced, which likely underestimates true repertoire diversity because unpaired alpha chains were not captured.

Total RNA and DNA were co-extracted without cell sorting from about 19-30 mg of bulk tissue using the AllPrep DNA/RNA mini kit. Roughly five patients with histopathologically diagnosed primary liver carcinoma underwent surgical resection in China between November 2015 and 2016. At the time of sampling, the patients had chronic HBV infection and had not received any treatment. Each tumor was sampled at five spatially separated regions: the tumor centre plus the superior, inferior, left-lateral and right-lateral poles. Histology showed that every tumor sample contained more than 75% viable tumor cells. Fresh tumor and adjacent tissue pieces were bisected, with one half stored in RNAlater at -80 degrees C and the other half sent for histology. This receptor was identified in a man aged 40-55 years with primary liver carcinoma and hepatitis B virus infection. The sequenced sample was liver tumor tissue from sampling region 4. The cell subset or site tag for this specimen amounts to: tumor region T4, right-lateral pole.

This receptor has the CDR3 CASSLVQGETQYF. The DNA sequence is given as TGTGCCAGCAGTTTGGTGCAGGGGGAGACCCAGTACTTC. This chain joins TRBV12-3 or TRBV12-4 to TRBJ2-5; TRBD1 is a weak D gene call, 6 bases matching. V is pared back by 3 bases and J by 5 bases, with 10 bases lying between the germline termini. The CDR3 sequence holds 13 residues, the cysteine and phenylalanine included. Only the CDR3 DNA is retained, 39 bases long and in frame from the first base.